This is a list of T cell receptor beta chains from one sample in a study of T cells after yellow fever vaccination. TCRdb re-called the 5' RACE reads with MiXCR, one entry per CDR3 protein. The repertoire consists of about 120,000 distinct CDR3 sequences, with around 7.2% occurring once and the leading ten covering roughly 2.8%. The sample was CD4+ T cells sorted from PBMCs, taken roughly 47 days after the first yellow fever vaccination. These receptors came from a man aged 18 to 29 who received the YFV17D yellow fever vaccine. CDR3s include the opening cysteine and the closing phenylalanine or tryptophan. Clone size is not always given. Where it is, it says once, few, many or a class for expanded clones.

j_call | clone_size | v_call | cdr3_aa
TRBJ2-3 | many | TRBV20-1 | CSARVDTYTQYF
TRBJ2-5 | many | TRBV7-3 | CASSTGTEETQYF
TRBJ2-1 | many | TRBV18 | CASSPRTGGSYNEQFF
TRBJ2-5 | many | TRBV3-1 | CASSLDGRRETQYF
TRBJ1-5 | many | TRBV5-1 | CASSLGIATSNQPQHF
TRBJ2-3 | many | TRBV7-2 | CASSLVGPLADTQYF
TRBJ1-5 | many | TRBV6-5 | CATSRGGNNQPQHF
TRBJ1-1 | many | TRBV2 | CASTTNENTEAFF
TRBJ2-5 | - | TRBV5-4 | CASSFWGKETQYF
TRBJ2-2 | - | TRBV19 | CASSTITNTNTGELFF
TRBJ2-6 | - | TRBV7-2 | CASSVSSGSGANVLTF
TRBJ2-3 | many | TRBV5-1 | CASSSLPGLAGGTVADTQYF
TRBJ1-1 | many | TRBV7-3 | CASSLTAGSTEAFF
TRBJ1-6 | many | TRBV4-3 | CASSPGSSYNSPLHF
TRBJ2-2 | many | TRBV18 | CASSPITATGELFF
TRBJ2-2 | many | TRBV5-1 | CASSSTGTTSTGELFF
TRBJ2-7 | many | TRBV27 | CASSPYRGLGYEQYF
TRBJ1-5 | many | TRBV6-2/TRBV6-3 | CASSLSLQPQHF
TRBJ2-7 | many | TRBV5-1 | CASSPQPQGMGGEQYF
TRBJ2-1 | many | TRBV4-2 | CASSQYAGTEAYNEQFF
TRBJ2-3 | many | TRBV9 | CASSVNTGSPDTQYF
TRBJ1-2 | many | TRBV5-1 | CASSLSDNYGYTF
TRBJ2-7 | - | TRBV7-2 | CASSLAGTRNIYEQYF
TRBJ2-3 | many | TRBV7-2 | CASSLIRGDTQYF
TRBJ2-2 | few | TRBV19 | CASRTGVLNTGELFF
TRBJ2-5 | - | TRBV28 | CASRSPEWSAAQYF
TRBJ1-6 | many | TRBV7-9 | CASSLRTARDSPLHF
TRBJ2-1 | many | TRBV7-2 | CASSPDGGPRYNEQFF
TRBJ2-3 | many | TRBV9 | CASSVVPGLAGTDTQYF
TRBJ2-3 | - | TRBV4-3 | CASSQDGRITDTQYF
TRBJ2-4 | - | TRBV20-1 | CSASSPGQKTIAKNIQYF
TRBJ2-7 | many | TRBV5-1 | CASSRIAGTYEQYF
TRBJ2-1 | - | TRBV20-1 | CSAGHGGNEQFF
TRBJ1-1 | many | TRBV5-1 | CASSSQGEDTEAFF
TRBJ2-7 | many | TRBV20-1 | CSASDGSYEQYF
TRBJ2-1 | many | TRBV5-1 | CASSASGDNEQFF
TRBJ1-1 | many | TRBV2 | CASSEGLNTEAFF
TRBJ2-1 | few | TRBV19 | CASSIRDGEQFF
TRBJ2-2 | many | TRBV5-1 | CASSPGLRNTGELFF
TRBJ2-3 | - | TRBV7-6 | CASAIAGFTDTQYF
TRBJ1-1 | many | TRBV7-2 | CASSLVGTGSVRGTEAFF
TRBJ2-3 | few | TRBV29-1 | CSVSLTRGGADTQYF
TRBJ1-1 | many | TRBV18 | CASSPQGEAEAFF
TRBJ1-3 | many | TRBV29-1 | CSVYDRDSGNTIYF
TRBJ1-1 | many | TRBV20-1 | CSARDHKGGMNTEAFF
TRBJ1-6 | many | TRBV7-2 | CASRETGYSPLHF
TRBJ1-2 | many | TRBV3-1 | CASSHGTGTLNYGYTF
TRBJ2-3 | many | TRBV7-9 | CASSLGTRTDTQYF
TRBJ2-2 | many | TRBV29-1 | CSVVRGGTGELFF
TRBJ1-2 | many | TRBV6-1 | CASRGGTGYGYTF
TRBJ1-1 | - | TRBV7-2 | CASSFRDRVTEAFF
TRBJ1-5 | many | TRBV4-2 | CASSRGAADSNQPQHF
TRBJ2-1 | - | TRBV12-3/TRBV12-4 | CTSSFQAPSYLISYNEQFF
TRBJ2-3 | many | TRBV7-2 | CASSLMSASTDTQYF
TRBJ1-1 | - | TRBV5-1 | CASSREQGTGVAEAFF
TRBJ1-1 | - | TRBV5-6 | CASRGDRVTEAFF
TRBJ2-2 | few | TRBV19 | CASRIKGGTGELFF